One and the same sample provided the 31 T cell receptor beta chains below, sequenced in a study of blood T cell repertoires in COVID-19. The data were produced by immunoSEQ multiplex PCR, yet TCRdb's version contains in-frame clones alone and is incomplete. In the table there are about 250,000 clones, 88% of which are singletons. Sequencing was carried out using peripheral blood. The receptors come from a woman in her thirties with COVID-19, enrolled during active disease.

The chain carries TRBV6-2 or TRBV6-3 and TRBJ2-7; 10 bases align to TRBD2. Germline trimming cut 0 bases from V and 5 bases from J; bases unmatched to any gene: 7. The CDR3 runs to 16 residues. The germline V gene encodes CDR1 MNHEY and CDR2 SVGEGT. CDR3 sequence reads: CASSYSASGGPHEQYF. In DNA form, the CDR3 reads TGTGCCAGCAGTTACTCTGCTAGCGGGGGACCTCACGAGCAGTACTTC.

The chain joins TRBV5-8 to TRBJ2-3; D is unresolved. Germline V gene sequence: CDR1 SGHTS, CDR2 YDEGEE. The CDR3 has 17 amino acids. V was cut by 4 bases and J by 5 bases, with 23 bases left in between. Here the CDR3 reads CASSPERSPSRGDTQYF. CDR3 sequence (DNA): TGTGCCAGCAGCCCCGAACGGTCCCCCAGCCGAGGAGATACGCAGTATTTT.

V gene TRBV9 combines with J gene TRBJ1-2; 7 nucleotides align to TRBD1. J lost 6 bases, V lost 0 bases, and 5 bases had no gene match. This CDR3 spans 14 amino acids. From germline, CDR1 is SGDLS and CDR2 YYNGEE. CDR3 in amino acids: CASSVGQGIHGYTF. In DNA form, the CDR3 reads TGTGCCAGCAGCGTAGGACAGGGTATTCATGGCTACACCTTC.

This rearrangement joins TRBV7-9 to TRBJ1-2; D may be TRBD1 (6 bases). From germline, CDR1 is SEHNR and CDR2 FQNEAQ (reference sequence). This CDR3 region has 16 residues. V gave up 1 base and J gave up 0 bases, with 12 bases separating them. The CDR3 region is CASSLVYRATNYGYTF. DNA for the CDR3: TGTGCCAGCAGCTTAGTATACAGGGCAACTAACTATGGCTACACCTTC. Supplemented by reference TRBV7-9 and TRBJ1-2, the full variable domain reads DTGVSQNPRHKITKRGQNVTFRCDPISEHNRLYWYRQTLGQGPEFLTYFQNEAQLEKSRLLSDRFSAERPKGSFSTLEIQRTEQGDSAMYLCASSLVYRATNYGYTFGSGTRLTVV.

The rearrangement links TRBV9 to TRBJ1-5; the match to TRBD1 covers 7 bases. CDR1 and CDR2 (germline): SGDLS, YYNGEE. The CDR3 runs 14 residues. V gave up 3 bases and J gave up 4 bases; unmatched junction bases: 4. CDR3: CASSGAQGNQPQHF. In nucleotides, the CDR3 is TGTGCCAGCAGCGGGGCACAGGGGAATCAGCCCCAGCATTTT.

The V and J genes are TRBV9 and TRBJ2-5; tentatively, D is TRBD2 (6 bases). This CDR3 spans 18 amino acids. Trimming removed 0 bases at V and 4 bases at J, with 22 bases between. Germline CDR1 is SGDLS and CDR2 is YYNGEE. The CDR3 loop is CASSVGREVWSRAETQYF. In DNA form, the CDR3 reads TGTGCCAGCAGCGTAGGGCGGGAAGTTTGGTCGCGCGCAGAGACCCAGTACTTC.

This clone was counted a few times. CDR3 protein: CASSQRSGTGTGSPLHF. The CDR3 nucleotides read TGTGCCAGCAGCCAGCGCTCAGGGACAGGGACGGGATCACCCCTCCACTTT. The rearrangement joins TRBV3-1 (or the pseudogene TRBV3-2) to TRBJ1-6; 9 nucleotides match TRBD1. The V and J ends lost 3 bases and 10 bases, in that order; junction bases with no gene match: 13. The CDR3 sequence is 17 residues long. From germline, CDR1 is LGHDT and CDR2 YNNKEL (reference sequence).

The gene calls are TRBV10-3 and TRBJ1-1; TRBD1 aligns across 12 bases. Trimming cost V 6 bases and J 3 bases; bases outside gene matches: 2. The germline CDR1 and CDR2 sequences are ENHRY and SYGVKD. The CDR3 runs to 14 residues. This CDR3 reads CAIRGTGGDTEAFF. The CDR3 DNA sequence: TGTGCCATCAGAGGGACAGGGGGCGACACTGAAGCTTTCTTT.

The chain is built from TRBV24-1 and TRBJ2-1; the match to TRBD2 covers 9 bases. The CDR3 has 16 residues. V dropped 4 bases and J dropped 3; count of bases not matched to a gene: 6. The germline gives CDR1 KGHDR, CDR2 SFDVKD. The CDR3 nucleotides are TGTGCCACCAGTGAGGCTAGCGGGGCCTTCTACAATGAGCAGTTCTTC. This translates into CATSEASGAFYNEQFF.

The chain has TRBV23-1 and TRBJ1-1, with no clear D. TRBV23-1 qualifies as an ORF whose function is uncertain. V lost 4 bases and J 0 bases, leaving 12 bases between the germline ends. The CDR3 sequence is 15 residues long. The CDR3 reads CASSPEGPLNTEAFF. CDR3 nucleotides: TGCGCCAGCAGTCCCGAGGGCCCATTGAACACTGAAGCTTTCTTT.

The V and J genes are TRBV9 and TRBJ2-3, with TRBD2 identical over 11 bases. Per the germline V gene, CDR1 is SGDLS and CDR2 is YYNGEE. V lost 3 bases and J lost 1; bases outside the gene matches: 4. The CDR3 runs 16 residues. CDR3 DNA sequence: TGTGCCAGCAGCGGCGGGACTAGCGGAGGCACAGATACGCAGTATTTT. It translates to CASSGGTSGGTDTQYF.

The rearrangement joins TRBV3-1 (or the pseudogene TRBV3-2) to TRBJ1-1; possible D gene TRBD1, 6 bases. CDR3 size: 13 residues. V was pared by 2 bases and J by 8 bases, with 12 bases between. Germline loops: CDR1 LGHDT, CDR2 YNNKEL (reference sequence). The CDR3 DNA is TGTGCCAGCAGCCAACTTAGACAGGCAGAAGCTTTCTTT. Its translation: CASSQLRQAEAFF.

This clone was seen just once. The rearrangement links TRBV3-1 (or the pseudogene TRBV3-2) to TRBJ2-7; TRBD2 agrees at 12 bases. The CDR3 is 15 amino acids. The V gene end was trimmed by 3 bases and the J gene end by 2 bases; junction bases not matched to a gene: 2. Germline assignment: CDR1 LGHDT and CDR2 YNNKEL (reference sequence). The CDR3 DNA reads TGTGCCAGCAGCCAGACTAGCGGGGGAACCTACGAGCAGTACGTC. This encodes CASSQTSGGTYEQYV.

This sequence joins TRBV10-3 and TRBJ2-3; 8 bases match TRBD1. The CDR3 sequence is 13 residues long. V lost 5 bases to trimming and J lost 10 bases; unmatched junction nucleotides: 8. The V gene's germline CDR1 is ENHRY and CDR2 SYGVKD. The CDR3 region is CAISLDRESAQYF. In DNA form, the CDR3 reads TGTGCCATCAGTTTGGACAGGGAAAGCGCGCAGTATTTT.

The chain combines TRBV5-1 with TRBJ2-1; TRBD1 agrees at 8 bases. The ends lost 0 bases at V and 12 bases at J; junction bases unmatched: 5. This CDR3 is built from 13 residues. Germline lookup yields CDR1 SGHRS and CDR2 YFSETQ. The CDR3, as DNA: TGCGCCAGCAGCTTGGAACAAGACAGGGGGCAGTTCTTC. It is translated as CASSLEQDRGQFF.

This clone was detected once. The rearrangement links TRBV28 to TRBJ2-5, with 9 positions matching TRBD2. CDR3 length: 14 amino acids. Germline assignment: CDR1 MDHEN and CDR2 SYDVKM. V lost 7 bases to trimming and J lost 2 bases; unmatched junction nucleotides: 5. DNA for the CDR3: TGTGCCAGCACCTTAGCGGGGGCACAAGAGACCCAGTACTTC. Translating gives CASTLAGAQETQYF.

With regard to this clone: Other DNA sequences of this sample code for an identical CDR3. The chain couples TRBV18 to TRBJ1-1, with TRBD1 matching over 8 bases. This CDR3 contains 14 residues. Germline lookup yields CDR1 KGHSH and CDR2 LQKENI. The V and J ends lost 2 bases and 5 bases, in that order; junction bases with no gene match: 4. In DNA, the CDR3 is TGTGCCAGCTCACCAGACAGGGGAGGTACTGAAGCTTTCTTT. Protein sequence: CASSPDRGGTEAFF. The full variable domain, completed using reference TRBV18 and TRBJ1-1, is NAGVMQNPRHLVRRRGQEARLRCSPMKGHSHVYWYRQLPEEGLKFMVYLQKENIIDESGMPKERFSAEFPKEGPSILRIQQVVRGDSAAYFCASSPDRGGTEAFFGQGTRLTVV.

The genes are TRBV2 and TRBJ1-6; 9 bases map to TRBD1. Germline trimming cut 4 bases from V and 7 bases from J; bases unmatched to any gene: 5. The CDR3 is 15 amino acids. The germline gives CDR1 SNHLY, CDR2 FYNNEI. In DNA, the CDR3 is TGTGCCAGCAGTGTCGGGGGGACAGGGAATTCACCCCTCCACTTT. It is translated as CASSVGGTGNSPLHF.

The chain joins TRBV7-2 to TRBJ1-2, with a tentative D call TRBD1 (5 bases). V was cut by 5 bases and J by 4 bases, with 17 bases left in between. CDR3 length equals 15 residues. Germline CDR1 and CDR2: SGHTA and FQGNSA. This chain's CDR3 is CASSPRGAGFYGYTF. The CDR3 bases are TGTGCCAGCAGCCCCCGGGGCGCGGGGTTCTATGGCTACACCTTC.

The rearrangement links TRBV3-1 (or the pseudogene TRBV3-2) to TRBJ1-1; D is unclear. The CDR3 runs to 17 residues. Germline CDR1 is LGHDT and CDR2 is YNNKEL (reference sequence). Trimming shortened V by 2 bases and J by 4 bases, and 20 bases separated the two germline ends. This CDR3 reads CASSQPSPRPPGTEAFF. The CDR3 DNA reads TGTGCCAGCAGCCAACCCTCGCCCAGACCTCCGGGCACTGAAGCTTTCTTT.

The chain recombines TRBV24-1 with TRBJ2-1; perhaps TRBD1 as D (7 bases). The germline V gene encodes CDR1 KGHDR and CDR2 SFDVKD. The ends were cut back, 5 bases at V and 6 bases at J, with 13 bases in the middle. The CDR3 sequence is 14 residues long. CDR3 loop: CATSVAEGANEQFF. In DNA, the CDR3 is TGTGCCACCAGTGTAGCGGAGGGGGCCAATGAGCAGTTCTTC.

The chain employs TRBV6-2 or TRBV6-3 and TRBJ2-1; 7 positions match TRBD1. Germline V gene sequence: CDR1 MNHEY, CDR2 SVGEGT. This CDR3 spans 14 amino acids. With 4 bases clipped from V and 5 bases from J, the junction kept 5 bases outside the gene matches. The CDR3 sequence: CASSWTGENNEQFF. CDR3 nucleotide sequence: TGTGCCAGCAGTTGGACAGGAGAAAACAATGAGCAGTTCTTC.

This clone was counted once. V is TRBV6-2 or TRBV6-3 and J is TRBJ2-1; TRBD2 agrees at 9 bases. This CDR3 region has 18 residues. Trimming removed 1 base from V and 2 bases from J; junction bases left unmatched: 9. Germline V gives CDR1 MNHEY, CDR2 SVGEGT. CDR3 bases: TGTGCCAGCAGTTACTACGGTAGCGGGAGAATCCCCTACAATGAGCAGTTCTTC. This sequence encodes CASSYYGSGRIPYNEQFF.

The rearrangement links TRBV9 to TRBJ1-3, with a possible D match to TRBD1 (5 bases). Between the trimmed V and J ends, which lost 2 bases and 2 bases, there was a span of 14 bases. Germline CDR1 is SGDLS and CDR2 is YYNGEE. CDR3 size: 16 residues. This CDR3 reads CASSVPTAGTGNTIYF. The DNA for the CDR3 is TGTGCCAGCAGCGTTCCGACGGCAGGGACTGGAAACACCATATATTTT.

This clone was counted between two and nine times. The V gene is TRBV6-2 or TRBV6-3, the J gene TRBJ2-7; 9 bases line up with TRBD2. Trimming took 5 bases from V and 7 from J; bases not matched to a gene: 9. This CDR3 region has 14 residues. Germline V gene sequence: CDR1 MNHEY, CDR2 SVGEGT. CDR3 sequence reads: CASSPGLASAEQYV. DNA of the CDR3: TGTGCCAGCAGTCCCGGACTAGCGTCGGCAGAGCAGTACGTC.

The chain recombines TRBV18 with TRBJ1-5; D ambiguous. The CDR3 is 13 residues long. Trimming took 3 bases from V and 7 from J, leaving 10 bases between them. CDR1 and CDR2 from the germline V gene are KGHSH and LQKENI. The CDR3 here is CASSPEGVQPQHF. The CDR3 DNA sequence: TGTGCCAGCTCACCGGAGGGAGTACAGCCCCAGCATTTT.

The chain combines TRBV11-1 with TRBJ1-4; D gene unclear. Deletions cut 5 bases from V and 5 bases from J, with 15 bases between. In germline, CDR1 is SGHAT, CDR2 FQDESV (reference sequence). The CDR3 consists of 15 residues. This CDR3 is CASSVAREPNEKLFF. CDR3 DNA: TGTGCCAGCAGCGTCGCCCGGGAGCCAAATGAAAAACTGTTTTTT.

V is TRBV15 and J is TRBJ2-3, with TRBD1 matching 7 bases. The germline gives CDR1 LNHNV, CDR2 YYDKDF (reference sequence). CDR3 size: 15 residues. V was pared by 5 bases and J by 4 bases, with 9 bases of the junction left unmatched. The CDR3 nucleotides are TGTGCCACCAGCGCAAAGGGGGCGCCTTCAGATACGCAGTATTTT. Encoded protein: CATSAKGAPSDTQYF.

The chain has TRBV7-9 and TRBJ2-7; 10 bases map to TRBD1. Germline V gene lookup returns CDR1 SEHNR and CDR2 FQNEAQ (reference sequence). Trimming cost V 5 bases and J 7 bases; bases outside gene matches: 11. CDR3 length: 15 residues. CDR3 nucleotides: TGTGCCAGCAGCCCCTCCGGGACAGGGGACCTAGAGCAGTACTTC. Translating gives CASSPSGTGDLEQYF.

J is TRBJ2-1 and V is TRBV5-4; D may be TRBD2 (7 bases). The germline V and J ends were trimmed by 3 bases and 3 bases, with 13 bases remaining between them. Germline lookup yields CDR1 SGHNT and CDR2 YYREEE (reference sequence). This CDR3 comprises 15 residues. The CDR3 protein is CASSSSGGFYNEQFF. The CDR3 nucleotides are TGTGCCAGCAGCTCCTCGGGGGGCTTCTACAATGAGCAGTTCTTC. Combining the CDR3 with reference TRBV5-4 and TRBJ2-1 gives the whole variable domain ETGVTQSPTHLIKTRGQQVTLRCSSQSGHNTVSWYQQALGQGPQFIFQYYREEENGRGNFPPRFSGLQFPNYSSELNVNALELDDSALYLCASSSSGGFYNEQFFGPGTRLTVL.

The chain combines TRBV27 with TRBJ2-1, with TRBD2 matching 7 bases. J was trimmed by 1 base and V by 6 bases; bases with no gene match: 6. CDR3 size: 15 residues. Germline V gives CDR1 MNHEY, CDR2 SMNVEV (reference sequence). The DNA for the CDR3 is TGTGCCAGCAGACTCACTAGCGAGTCCTACAATGAGCAGTTCTTC. Encoded protein: CASRLTSESYNEQFF.